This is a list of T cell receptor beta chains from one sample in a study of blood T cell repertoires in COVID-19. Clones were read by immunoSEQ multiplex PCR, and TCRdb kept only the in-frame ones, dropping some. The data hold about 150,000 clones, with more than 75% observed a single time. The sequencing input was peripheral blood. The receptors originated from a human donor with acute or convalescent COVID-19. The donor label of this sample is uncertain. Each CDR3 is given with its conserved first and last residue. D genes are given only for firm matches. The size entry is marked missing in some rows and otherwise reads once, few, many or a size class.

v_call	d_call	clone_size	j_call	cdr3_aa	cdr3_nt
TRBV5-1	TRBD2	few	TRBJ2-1	CASSLDGTSLVDEQFF	TGCGCCAGCAGCTTGGATGGGACTAGCCTGGTAGATGAGCAGTTCTTC
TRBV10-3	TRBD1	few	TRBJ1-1	CAISESTGEGTEAFF	TGTGCCATCAGTGAGTCGACAGGGGAAGGAACTGAAGCTTTCTTT
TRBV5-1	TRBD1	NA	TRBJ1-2	CASSAGQGFYGYTF	TGCGCCAGCAGCGCCGGACAGGGGTTCTATGGCTACACCTTC
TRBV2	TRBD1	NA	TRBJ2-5	CASGGQGLEKTQYF	TGTGCCAGCGGTGGACAGGGTTTAGAAAAGACCCAGTACTTC
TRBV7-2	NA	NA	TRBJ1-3	CASSSLQGKNTIYF	TGTGCCAGCAGCTCACTCCAGGGGAAAAACACCATATATTTT
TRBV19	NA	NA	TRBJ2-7	CASSMGGTLRMYEQYF	TGTGCCAGTAGTATGGGAGGCACTCTAAGAATGTACGAGCAGTACTTC
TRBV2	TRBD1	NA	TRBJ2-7	CASGGLLGTGKEYF	TGTGCCAGCGGGGGCCTACTTGGGACAGGGAAAGAGTACTTC
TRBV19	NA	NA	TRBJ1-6	CASSTTGGNSPLHF	TGTGCCAGTAGTACGACAGGTGGGAATTCACCCCTCCACTTT
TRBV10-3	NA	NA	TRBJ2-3	CAIGTGGSSTDTQYF	TGTGCCATCGGAACGGGTGGTTCTAGCACAGATACGCAGTATTTT
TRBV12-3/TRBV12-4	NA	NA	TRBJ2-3	CASSSSSADTQYF	TGTGCCAGCAGTTCCTCTAGCGCAGATACGCAGTATTTT
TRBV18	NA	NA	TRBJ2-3	CASSPPRGGYTDTQYF	TGTGCCAGCTCACCACCGAGGGGGGGGTATACAGATACGCAGTATTTT
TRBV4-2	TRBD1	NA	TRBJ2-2	CASSQVGTVNTGELFF	TGTGCCAGCAGCCAAGTGGGGACAGTGAACACCGGGGAGCTGTTTTTT
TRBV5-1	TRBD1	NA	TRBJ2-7	CASRRQGANEQYF	TGCGCCAGCAGGCGGCAGGGGGCCAACGAGCAGTACTTC
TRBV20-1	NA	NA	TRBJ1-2	CSGGGNYGYTF	TGCAGTGGGGGAGGTAACTATGGCTACACCTTC